The 26 T cell receptor beta chains listed next were all sequenced from one sample in a study of CD8+ T cells in alopecia areata. Extraction and reverse transcription of RNA yielded cDNA as the sequencing template. Sequencing was performed with immunoSEQ multiplex PCR; in TCRdb, only in-frame clones are kept and a portion is missing. The data contain around 80,000 clones, just over 50% of them seen just once; the ten biggest clones take up 5.5% to 6%. Specimen: NKG2D-high CD8+ T cells sorted from blood. These receptors all stem from a human donor with alopecia areata.

The table lists this clone with a few counts. Other DNA sequences in the same sample also yield this CDR3. J is TRBJ1-5 and V is TRBV29-1; 10 bases align to TRBD1. The germline V gene has CDR1 SQVTM and CDR2 ANQGSEA. V was pared by 4 bases and J by 3 bases, with 3 bases of the junction left unmatched. CDR3 length: 14 residues. In DNA, the CDR3 is TGCAGCGTTGGGGACAGGGGTCTCAATCAGCCCCAGCATTTT. Its translation is CSVGDRGLNQPQHF.

The J gene is TRBJ1-2, the V gene TRBV29-1; no clear D. This CDR3 spans 13 amino acids. Germline V gene lookup returns CDR1 SQVTM and CDR2 ANQGSEA. The V gene lost 4 bases and the J gene lost 4 bases, with 13 bases spanning the gap. The CDR3 DNA is TGCAGCGTTGTAATGGAACGGGTCTATGGCTACACCTTC. Amino acids: CSVVMERVYGYTF.

The V call is TRBV29-1, the J call TRBJ2-5, with D perhaps assigned TRBD1 or TRBD2 (5 bases each). The ends were cut back, 6 bases at V and 5 bases at J, with 22 bases in the middle. This CDR3 contains 15 residues. CDR1 and CDR2 (germline): SQVTM, ANQGSEA. The CDR3 nucleotides read TGCAGCGTGGGACCCCAGGCGGTTGCATCCGAGACCCAGTACTTC. Amino acids: CSVGPQAVASETQYF.

The rearrangement uses TRBV27 and TRBJ1-1; TRBD1 is a possible D gene (6 bases). Germline V gives CDR1 MNHEY, CDR2 SMNVEV (reference sequence). This CDR3 region has 13 residues. The germline V and J ends were trimmed by 8 bases and 1 base, with 11 bases remaining between them. The chain's CDR3 is CASARGGNTEAFF. Written as DNA, the CDR3 is TGTGCCAGCGCTAGGGGGGGGAACACTGAAGCTTTCTTT.

This clone has a handful of counts. Other DNA variants within this sample encode the same CDR3. The chain uses TRBV5-6 and TRBJ2-7; no firm D call. The CDR3 consists of 11 residues. The germline CDR1 and CDR2 sequences are SGHDT and YYEEEE. V was shortened by 0 bases and J by 6 bases, with 4 bases between the two germline ends. CDR3 region: CASSLGAEQYF. Written as DNA, the CDR3 is TGTGCCAGCAGCTTGGGGGCCGAGCAGTACTTC.

The chain is built from TRBV30 and TRBJ2-6; D remains ambiguous. The V end was cut by 3 bases, the J end by 4 bases, with 7 bases between. Germline V gene sequence: CDR1 GTSNPN, CDR2 SVGIG (reference sequence). The CDR3 is made up of 13 amino acids. The CDR3 sequence: CAWRHIGANVLTF. The CDR3 DNA sequence: TGTGCCTGGAGACATATAGGGGCCAACGTCCTGACTTTC. Full variable domain (remainder filled in from reference TRBV30 and TRBJ2-6): SQTIHQWPATLVQPVGSPLSLECTVEGTSNPNLYWYRQAAGRGLQLLFYSVGIGQISSEVPQNLSASRPQDRQFILSSKKLLLSDSGFYLCAWRHIGANVLTFGAGSRLTVL.

The chain uses TRBV6-6 and TRBJ2-2; D remains unclear. The CDR3 totals 16 residues. The germline V gene has CDR1 MNHNY and CDR2 SVGAGI (reference sequence). Between the trimmed V and J ends, which lost 5 bases and 1 base, there was a span of 14 bases. Here the CDR3 reads CASSPRSWGNTGELFF. CDR3 nucleotide sequence: TGTGCCAGCAGTCCCCGGAGTTGGGGGAACACCGGGGAGCTGTTTTTT.

V usage is TRBV7-8 and J usage is TRBJ2-3; D remains unclear. V shed 4 bases and J shed 3 bases, with 11 bases lying between them. Per the germline V gene, CDR1 is SGHVS and CDR2 is FQNEAQ. The CDR3 extends over 14 amino acids. As DNA, the CDR3 is TGTGCCAGCAGCTCCTTAGGCCTAACAGATACGCAGTATTTT. Its translation is CASSSLGLTDTQYF. The variable domain in full, completed from reference TRBV7-8 and TRBJ2-3, reads GAGVSQSPRYKVAKRGQDVALRCDPISGHVSLFWYQQALGQGPEFLTYFQNEAQLDKSGLPSDRFFAERPEGSVSTLKIQRTQQEDSAVYLCASSSLGLTDTQYFGPGTRLTVL.

The chain uses TRBV27 and TRBJ2-1; tentative D call: TRBD2 (6 bases). CDR1 is MNHEY, CDR2 SMNVEV, per germline (reference sequence). There are 12 residues in the CDR3. V was clipped by 8 bases and J by 12 bases, with 17 bases between them. The CDR3 bases are TGTGCCAGCTCCGGAGGGATAAATCGGCAGTTCTTC. It specifies CASSGGINRQFF.

This sequence joins TRBV4-3 and TRBJ2-7; 10 bases match TRBD1. The CDR3 is 16 amino acids. The germline V gene has CDR1 LGHNA and CDR2 YSLEER. Trimming at V came to 0 bases and at J to 5 bases, leaving 7 bases not matched to a gene. The CDR3 region is CASSQDMGQGFDEQYF. CDR3 DNA sequence: TGCGCCAGCAGCCAAGATATGGGACAGGGGTTTGACGAGCAGTACTTC.

The V and J genes are TRBV2 and TRBJ2-2, with 7 positions matching TRBD2. Germline CDR1 reads SNHLY; CDR2 reads FYNNEI. The CDR3 contains 14 residues. Unmatched junction bases numbered 3, after V lost 6 bases and J lost 2 bases. The DNA for the CDR3 is TGTGCCAGCAGGGGGGACTACAACACCGGGGAGCTGTTTTTT. It specifies CASRGDYNTGELFF.

The chain links TRBV29-1 to TRBJ2-3; D possibly uses TRBD1 or TRBD2 (5 bases each). Germline CDR1 SQVTM, CDR2 ANQGSEA. The CDR3 loop spans 14 amino acids. V lost 5 bases and J 3 bases, leaving 15 bases between the germline ends. The CDR3 DNA is TGCAGCGTTTATTGGGACCTTGGGACAGATACGCAGTATTTT. This codes for CSVYWDLGTDTQYF.

The chain has TRBV7-9 and TRBJ2-1; maybe TRBD1 (5 bases). This CDR3 has 13 amino acids. V lost 5 bases and J lost 13, with 18 bases in between. The germline CDR1 and CDR2 sequences are SEHNR and FQNEAQ (reference sequence). CDR3 coding DNA: TGTGCCAGCAGCCCGACAGAACCGATTTGTCAGTTCTTC. Amino acid sequence: CASSPTEPICQFF.

The rearrangement joins TRBV6-1 to TRBJ2-7; 7 positions agree with TRBD1. Germline V gene lookup returns CDR1 MNHNS and CDR2 SASEGT. V dropped 8 bases and J dropped 3; count of bases not matched to a gene: 10. This CDR3 has 14 amino acids. The DNA of the CDR3 is TGTGCCAGCTCCTTCCCGGGACAGAACTACGAGCAGTACTTC. It yields the protein CASSFPGQNYEQYF.

Only a few counts were recorded for this clone. This rearrangement joins TRBV28 to TRBJ1-1; TRBD1 matches at 8 bases. Unmatched junction bases numbered 0, after V lost 2 bases and J lost 4 bases. The CDR3 totals 13 residues. Germline lookup yields CDR1 MDHEN and CDR2 SYDVKM. The CDR3 loop reads CASSLGTGTEAFF. Here the CDR3 DNA reads TGTGCCAGCAGTTTAGGGACAGGCACTGAAGCTTTCTTT.

The V gene is TRBV29-1, the J gene TRBJ2-2, with TRBD1 matching over 9 bases. CDR1 is SQVTM, CDR2 ANQGSEA, per germline. This CDR3 has 14 amino acids. The V segment lost 5 bases and the J segment 6 bases; nucleotides outside the gene matches: 7. In nucleotides, the CDR3 is TGCAGCGTTCTTTCCGGGACAGGGTCCGGGGAGCTGTTTTTT. Encoded protein: CSVLSGTGSGELFF.

This clone was detected a few times. This sequence joins TRBV19 and TRBJ1-2; D is perhaps TRBD1 (5 bases). CDR3 length equals 17 residues. Germline CDR1 is LNHDA and CDR2 is SQIVND (reference sequence). Trimming removed 5 bases from V and 7 bases from J, with 26 bases in between. This CDR3 is CASSVGRVAARSGGYTF. In DNA form, the CDR3 reads TGTGCCAGTAGTGTGGGCAGGGTTGCTGCTCGATCGGGTGGCTACACCTTC. The full variable domain, with the rest looked up from reference TRBV19 and TRBJ1-2, is DGGITQSPKYLFRKEGQNVTLSCEQNLNHDAMYWYRQDPGQGLRLIYYSQIVNDFQKGDIAEGYSVSREKKESFPLTVTSAQKNPTAFYLCASSVGRVAARSGGYTFGSGTRLTVV.

Concerning this clone: This same CDR3 is encoded by further DNA sequences in the sample. The chain employs TRBV29-1 and TRBJ2-7, with D uncertain. V dropped 5 bases and J dropped 0 bases, with 11 bases sitting between them. This CDR3 spans 13 amino acids. Germline loops: CDR1 SQVTM, CDR2 ANQGSEA. The CDR3 here is CSVPGGSSYEQYF. The CDR3, as DNA: TGCAGCGTTCCGGGTGGAAGCTCCTACGAGCAGTACTTC.

The chain uses TRBV29-1 and TRBJ2-5; no clear D. V was pared by 5 bases and J by 5 bases, with 12 bases between. The CDR3 loop spans 12 amino acids. Germline CDR1 SQVTM, CDR2 ANQGSEA. The CDR3 here is CSVKSRAETQYF. The CDR3 nucleotides read TGCAGCGTTAAGTCCCGGGCCGAGACCCAGTACTTC.

The chain joins TRBV12-5 to TRBJ2-5; D gene ambiguous. Trimming pared 7 bases from V and 6 bases from J, leaving 9 bases between. CDR1 is LGHNT, CDR2 FRNRAP, per germline. The CDR3 length is 11 residues. CDR3 DNA sequence: TGTGCTAGTGCCGACGGACAGACCCAGTACTTC. Its translation is CASADGQTQYF.

The chain has TRBV27 and TRBJ2-7; D is undetermined. V dropped 0 bases and J dropped 0 bases, with 9 bases sitting between them. This CDR3 region has 15 residues. Germline V gives CDR1 MNHEY, CDR2 SMNVEV (reference sequence). The CDR3 sequence is CASSLSGSSSYEQYF. The CDR3 DNA follows: TGTGCCAGCAGTTTATCGGGGTCGAGCTCCTACGAGCAGTACTTC.

This rearrangement joins TRBV30 to TRBJ1-5, with no clear D. V dropped 0 bases and J dropped 5 bases, with 11 bases sitting between them. Per the germline V gene, CDR1 is GTSNPN and CDR2 is SVGIG (reference sequence). The length of the CDR3 is 14 residues. Here the CDR3 reads CAWSVGAGYQPQHF. The CDR3, as DNA: TGTGCCTGGAGTGTAGGCGCGGGATATCAGCCCCAGCATTTT.

In its sample, this clone was seen a few times. The chain couples TRBV29-1 to TRBJ2-2, with 9 bases that match TRBD1. The CDR3 length is 15 residues. After removal of 4 bases from V and 6 bases from J, the junction contained 9 bases not matched to a gene. Germline values: CDR1 SQVTM, CDR2 ANQGSEA. Here the CDR3 reads CSVVILDRGAGELFF. In nucleotides, the CDR3 is TGCAGCGTTGTAATCCTAGACAGGGGGGCCGGGGAGCTGTTTTTT.

This rearrangement joins TRBV4-3 to TRBJ2-5; D gene uncertain. Germline CDR1 is LGHNA and CDR2 is YSLEER. This CDR3 is built from 13 residues. Trimming took off 1 base at V and 5 bases at J, with 8 bases between the two ends. CDR3 nucleotide sequence: TGCGCCAGCAGCCAAGTCCCATCGGAGACCCAGTACTTC. Translation: CASSQVPSETQYF.

The V and J genes are TRBV27 and TRBJ2-7; weak D call: TRBD1 (6 bases). Germline V lookup: CDR1 MNHEY, CDR2 SMNVEV (reference sequence). This CDR3 region has 13 residues. V gave up 6 bases and J gave up 5 bases, with 14 bases separating them. CDR3 DNA: TGTGCCAGCAGAACTGGGGGCGTTCACGAGCAGTACTTC. The encoded protein is CASRTGGVHEQYF.

This clone was counted only a few times. The chain recombines TRBV16 with TRBJ1-1; no clear D gene. CDR1 and CDR2 (germline): KGHSY, FQNENV. This CDR3 is built from 13 residues. V gave up 4 bases and J gave up 2 bases, with 8 bases separating them. CDR3 nucleotides: TGTGCCAGCAGCCCATGGGGAAACACTGAAGCTTTCTTT. Translation: CASSPWGNTEAFF.